Only one count was recorded for the clone carrying this T cell receptor beta chain. Germline-derived CDR1 and CDR2 are SNHLY and FYNNEI. With 3 bases clipped from V and 5 bases from J, the junction kept 5 bases outside the gene matches. The CDR3 runs 14 residues. This sample was taken from a study of blood T cell repertoires in COVID-19. Study information: The cDNA or gDNA used as material had been derived from T cells, B-cell-depleted T cells, or PBMCs.

Per the original data handling: The assay estimated nucleated cells by amplifying reference gene primers. TCRdb's copy holds only in-frame clones and misses some; the assay was immunoSEQ multiplex PCR. V and J calls plus clone size are reproduced from that table; the DNA served to infer D and trimming. The sample carries roughly 70,000 clones, 80% to 95% recorded once. V gene TRBV2 combines with J gene TRBJ2-5; 8 nucleotides align to TRBD1. This TCR derives from a human donor with active COVID-19. The donor label of this sample is uncertain. Sequenced: peripheral blood. CDR3 sequence (DNA): TGTGCCAGCAGTGAGACAGGGGCCTGGGAGACCCAGTACTTC. This gives the protein CASSETGAWETQYF.